This T cell receptor beta chain is drawn from a study of T cell responses to AZD1222 COVID-19 vaccine. The V gene's germline CDR1 is MDHEN and CDR2 SYDVKM. The CDR3 runs 15 residues. Trimming took 6 bases from V and 7 from J; bases not matched to a gene: 9. A note on this clone: The antigen remains unidentified.

Clones were sequenced by immunoSEQ multiplex PCR, and TCRdb holds only the in-frame ones, with some missing. The sample shows about 150,000 clones, roughly 90% of them seen only once. Study-wide findings and caveats: It should be noted that donors were predominantly white British and more often female, and clonal diversity was possibly underestimated. Just 5 to 7 AZD1222 recipients were seropositive at baseline. An increase in Spike-specific TCR breadth and depth was observed after two AZD1222 doses. Nearly half of unique spike-specific TCRs reportedly avoided B.1.351 and B.1.1.7 mutated regions.

The chain couples TRBV28 to TRBJ1-6; 7 bases map to TRBD1. This clonotype was sampled from an adult in good health. Source: peripheral blood, taken on day 0 of MenACWY control vaccination. The chain's CDR3 is CASSPGGQGNSPLHF. CDR3 sequence (DNA): TGTGCCAGCAGCCCAGGGGGGCAGGGCAATTCACCCCTCCACTTT.